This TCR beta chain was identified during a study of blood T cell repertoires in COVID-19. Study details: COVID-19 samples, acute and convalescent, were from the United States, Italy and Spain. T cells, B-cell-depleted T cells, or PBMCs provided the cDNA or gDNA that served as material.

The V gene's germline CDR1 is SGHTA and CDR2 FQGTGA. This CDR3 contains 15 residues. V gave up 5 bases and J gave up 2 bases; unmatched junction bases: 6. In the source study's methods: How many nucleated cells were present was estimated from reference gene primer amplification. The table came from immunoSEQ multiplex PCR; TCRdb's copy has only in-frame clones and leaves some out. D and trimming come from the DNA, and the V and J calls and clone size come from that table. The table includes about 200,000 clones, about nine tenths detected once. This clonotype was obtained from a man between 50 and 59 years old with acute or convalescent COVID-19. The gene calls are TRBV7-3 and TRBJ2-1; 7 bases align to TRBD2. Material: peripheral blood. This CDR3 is CASSELGTTYNEQFF. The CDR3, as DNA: TGTGCCAGCAGCGAACTCGGGACTACCTACAATGAGCAGTTCTTC.